This TCR beta chain was observed in a study of technical replicates of blood from a few donors. V gave up 1 base and J gave up 4 bases, with 10 bases separating them. The CDR3 is 14 residues long. CDR1 is LNHNV, CDR2 YYDKDF, per germline (reference sequence). This table comes from immunoSEQ multiplex PCR, and its TCRdb copy is limited to in-frame clones, with some not included. Here the sample spans fewer than 100,000 clones, 90% to 96% being singletons. The gene calls are TRBV15 and TRBJ1-2; D call uncertain. Sequenced input: T cells isolated from PBMCs. The sequence was obtained from a human donor in good health. The chain's CDR3 is CATSRVREGYGYTF. DNA of the CDR3: TGTGCCACCAGCAGAGTGAGGGAAGGCTATGGCTACACCTTC.